This TCR beta chain is from a study of blood T cell repertoires in COVID-19. Study-level background: Sample material is recorded as cDNA or gDNA derived from T cells, B-cell-depleted T cells, or PBMCs.

The CDR3 spans 14 residues. V shed 6 bases, J shed 7 bases, and the junction held 12 bases outside the gene matches. Germline CDR1 reads MGHRA; CDR2 reads YSYEKL. How the authors handled the data: Estimated nucleated cell counts came from reference gene primer amplification. Here immunoSEQ multiplex PCR was the method, and the copy in TCRdb shows in-frame clones only, minus some. V and J calls and clone size come straight from that table; D and trimming were deduced from the DNA. The table shows fewer than 400,000 clones, with approximately 89% occurring only once. This TCR was sampled from a woman in her 30s who had recovered from COVID-19. Sequenced: PBMCs or T cells enriched from blood (not recorded which). The V and J genes are TRBV4-1 and TRBJ2-7, with TRBD2 matching 7 bases. The CDR3 spells CASSPVSGPYEQYF. CDR3 in DNA: TGCGCCAGCAGTCCAGTTAGCGGGCCATATGAGCAGTACTTC.